The 19 T cell receptor beta chains given below trace back to one sample, sequenced in a study of blood T cell repertoires in COVID-19. Produced via immunoSEQ multiplex PCR; TCRdb's table is partial and in-frame only. The sample records under 300,000 clones, over 80% being singletons. Sample: peripheral blood. The receptors come from a human donor in a cohort sampled during active COVID-19.

The chain combines TRBV27 with TRBJ1-5; 7 nucleotides line up with TRBD1. With V trimmed by 1 base and J by 4 bases, 4 bases remained unmatched. Germline CDR1 reads MNHEY; CDR2 reads SMNVEV (reference sequence). The CDR3 contains 15 residues. CDR3 residues: CASSLFPGGNQPQHF. For the CDR3, the DNA is TGTGCCAGCAGTTTATTCCCAGGGGGGAATCAGCCCCAGCATTTT.

The rearrangement uses TRBV11-2 and TRBJ1-2; tentatively, D is TRBD1 (6 bases). CDR3 size: 15 residues. Between the trimmed V and J ends, which lost 5 bases and 7 bases, there was a span of 20 bases. Germline lookup yields CDR1 SGHAT and CDR2 FQNNGV. Written as DNA, the CDR3 is TGTGCCAGCAGCCACTTAGGAGATAGGGGGGGTGGCTACACCTTC. Protein sequence: CASSHLGDRGGGYTF.

With respect to this clone: At the DNA level, this CDR3 is encoded by other sequences in the same sample as well. The genes are TRBV7-2 and TRBJ2-3; 10 nucleotides line up with TRBD2. The CDR3 extends over 19 amino acids. The ends lost 5 bases at V and 2 bases at J; junction bases unmatched: 16. Germline V gene sequence: CDR1 SGHTA, CDR2 FQGNSA. CDR3 residues: CASSLLGLASPSFTDTQYF. CDR3 coding DNA: TGTGCCAGCAGCCTTCTGGGACTAGCGTCGCCATCGTTCACAGATACGCAGTATTTT.

The gene calls are TRBV2 and TRBJ2-6; D is unclear. Germline CDR1 reads SNHLY; CDR2 reads FYNNEI. The CDR3 is 14 amino acids. Trimming removed 6 bases from V and 2 bases from J, with 8 bases in between. This chain's CDR3 is CASSSPTGANVLTF. CDR3 coding DNA: TGTGCCAGCAGCAGTCCCACTGGGGCCAACGTCCTGACTTTC.

The rearrangement links TRBV4-1 to TRBJ1-3; 9 positions match TRBD1. There are 20 residues in the CDR3. CDR1 and CDR2 from the germline V gene are MGHRA and YSYEKL. Germline trimming cut 6 bases from V and 5 bases from J; bases unmatched to any gene: 23. CDR3 DNA: TGCGCCAGCAGTCTAATGTGGGGACAGGGAGACCCTGGTTCCCGAAACACCATATATTTT. This encodes CASSLMWGQGDPGSRNTIYF.

V and J are TRBV18 and TRBJ1-5; D is unresolved. V shed 2 bases and J shed 0 bases, with 11 bases lying between them. This CDR3 is built from 16 residues. Germline V lookup: CDR1 KGHSH, CDR2 LQKENI. The CDR3 region is CASSPTDGNSNQPQHF. CDR3 bases: TGTGCCAGCTCACCAACGGACGGGAATAGCAATCAGCCCCAGCATTTT.

The CDR3 sequence: CASERDRGSSTDTQYF. The CDR3 coding sequence is TGCGCCAGCGAGCGGGACAGGGGTTCTAGCACAGATACGCAGTATTTT. This chain uses TRBV5-1 with TRBJ2-3, with 10 bases identical to TRBD1. J lost 0 bases, V lost 7 bases, and 8 bases had no gene match. The germline CDR1 and CDR2 sequences are SGHRS and YFSETQ. This CDR3 is built from 16 residues. Using reference TRBV5-1 and TRBJ2-3 for the parts outside the CDR3, the full variable domain is KAGVTQTPRYLIKTRGQQVTLSCSPISGHRSVSWYQQTPGQGLQFLFEYFSETQRNKGNFPGRFSGRQFSNSRSEMNVSTLELGDSALYLCASERDRGSSTDTQYFGPGTRLTVL.

The J gene is TRBJ2-1, the V gene TRBV27; tentatively, D is TRBD2 (5 bases). Per the germline V gene, CDR1 is MNHEY and CDR2 is SMNVEV (reference sequence). V dropped 10 bases and J dropped 4 bases, with 17 bases sitting between them. The CDR3 has 14 residues. The CDR3 DNA reads TGTGCCACCAGCTGGGGAGAAGTTTACAATGAGCAGTTCTTC. Translated: CATSWGEVYNEQFF.

This clone has more than one count but fewer than ten. The chain recombines TRBV9 with TRBJ2-7; D is unclear. The CDR3 loop spans 15 amino acids. Per germline, CDR1 SGDLS and CDR2 YYNGEE. The germline V and J ends were trimmed by 0 bases and 0 bases, with 10 bases remaining between them. CDR3 nucleotides: TGTGCCAGCAGCGTAGGAGGAGATGTCTCCTACGAGCAGTACTTC. Translating it yields CASSVGGDVSYEQYF.

This chain joins TRBV7-2 and TRBJ2-7; D not certain. The germline gives CDR1 SGHTA, CDR2 FQGNSA. The CDR3 contains 13 residues. V lost 4 bases to trimming and J lost 3 bases, with 10 bases between them. The CDR3 nucleotides read TGTGCCAGCAGCTGGAGTCCGGGCTACGAGCAGTACTTC. Its protein is CASSWSPGYEQYF. The full variable domain, rest sourced from reference TRBV7-2 and TRBJ2-7, is GAGVSQSPSNKVTEKGKDVELRCDPISGHTALYWYRQSLGQGLEFLIYFQGNSAPDKSGLPSDRFSAERTGGSVSTLTIQRTQQEDSAVYLCASSWSPGYEQYFGPGTRLTVT.

In this sample, this clone turned up once. The chain employs TRBV12-5 and TRBJ2-2; a weak D match, TRBD1 (5 bases). The germline V gene encodes CDR1 LGHNT and CDR2 FRNRAP. The CDR3 is made up of 15 amino acids. Trimming left V 1 base short and J 5 bases short, with 11 bases between. CDR3 loop: CASGLELAGTGELFF. The CDR3 nucleotides are TGTGCTAGTGGTTTGGAGTTAGCAGGGACCGGGGAGCTGTTTTTT.

This clone was seen just once. This chain links TRBV6-4 with TRBJ1-1; possibly TRBD1 for D (6 bases). This CDR3 has 18 residues. The germline V and J ends were trimmed by 3 bases and 1 base, with 21 bases remaining between them. The germline V gene has CDR1 MRHNA and CDR2 SNTAGT. DNA for the CDR3: TGTGCCAGCAGTGAAATGGCCTTTGGACTCAGGGGGAACACTGAAGCTTTCTTT. Its translation is CASSEMAFGLRGNTEAFF.

The chain joins TRBV5-4 to TRBJ1-1, with 7 bases identical to TRBD1. The CDR3 contains 14 residues. Germline CDR1 reads SGHNT; CDR2 reads YYREEE (reference sequence). V shed 6 bases, J shed 0 bases, and the junction held 5 bases outside the gene matches. CDR3 sequence reads: CASTRTGMNTEAFF. The CDR3 nucleotides are TGTGCCAGCACCAGGACAGGCATGAACACTGAAGCTTTCTTT. The full variable domain, its missing parts supplied by reference TRBV5-4 and TRBJ1-1, is ETGVTQSPTHLIKTRGQQVTLRCSSQSGHNTVSWYQQALGQGPQFIFQYYREEENGRGNFPPRFSGLQFPNYSSELNVNALELDDSALYLCASTRTGMNTEAFFGQGTRLTVV.

CDR3 in amino acids: CASSWGTAQETQYF. The CDR3 region has the DNA TGCGCCAGCAGCTGGGGGACAGCCCAAGAGACCCAGTACTTC. The J gene is TRBJ2-5, the V gene TRBV5-1; the match to TRBD1 covers 7 bases. Germline CDR1 is SGHRS and CDR2 is YFSETQ. With 3 bases clipped from V and 1 base from J, the junction kept 3 bases outside the gene matches. The CDR3 loop spans 14 amino acids.

The chain joins TRBV6-6 to TRBJ2-7; 9 nucleotides line up with TRBD2. The CDR3 runs to 12 residues. Losses at the gene ends were 4 bases for V and 7 bases for J; bases not matched to a gene: 2. CDR1 MNHNY and CDR2 SVGAGI come from the germline V gene (reference sequence). The CDR3: CASSFLAGEQYF. CDR3 bases: TGTGCCAGCAGTTTTCTAGCGGGAGAGCAGTACTTC.

The V and J genes are TRBV30 and TRBJ1-5, with 8 positions matching TRBD1. Germline CDR1 is GTSNPN and CDR2 is SVGIG (reference sequence). Unmatched junction bases numbered 3, after V lost 0 bases and J lost 2 bases. This CDR3 has 15 amino acids. CDR3 residues: CAWSVAGGGNQPQHF. In DNA, the CDR3 is TGTGCCTGGAGTGTGGCAGGGGGCGGCAATCAGCCCCAGCATTTT.

This clone came up once. The chain couples TRBV5-6 to TRBJ2-3, with D possibly TRBD1 on 6 matching bases. Germline-derived CDR1 and CDR2 are SGHDT and YYEEEE. Trimming stripped 8 bases from V and 4 bases from J, with 17 bases between. This CDR3 region has 14 residues. CDR3 region: CASSEGQGSDTQYF. Here the CDR3 DNA reads TGTGCCAGTTCCGAGGGTCAGGGGTCAGATACGCAGTATTTT.

Regarding this clone: This sample also contains other DNA sequences that code for the same CDR3. The rearrangement joins TRBV28 to TRBJ2-5; TRBD1 matches at 8 bases. V dropped 5 bases and J dropped 1; count of bases not matched to a gene: 3. This CDR3 comprises 14 residues. Germline lookup yields CDR1 MDHEN and CDR2 SYDVKM. CDR3 nucleotide sequence: TGTGCCAGCAGTCTGACAGGGGTCCAAGAGACCCAGTACTTC. Protein product: CASSLTGVQETQYF.

The rearrangement uses TRBV19 and TRBJ1-1; no firm D call. Germline loops: CDR1 LNHDA, CDR2 SQIVND (reference sequence). V was trimmed by 7 bases and J by 0 bases, leaving 6 bases between them. This CDR3 comprises 12 residues. The CDR3 reads CASTNLNTEAFF. The CDR3 DNA sequence: TGTGCCAGTACTAATTTGAACACTGAAGCTTTCTTT.